Presented here are 23 T cell receptor beta chains from one specimen sequenced in a study of T cell responses to AZD1222 COVID-19 vaccine. The protocol was immunoSEQ multiplex PCR, while the TCRdb copy is restricted to in-frame clones and leaves out a portion. The profile shows tens of thousands of clones, more than 85% of them singletons. Sample: peripheral blood, taken 28 days after the second AZD1222 dose. These receptors all come from an adult who received the AZD1222 COVID-19 vaccine.

The rearrangement uses TRBV3-1 (or the pseudogene TRBV3-2) and TRBJ1-2; 9 bases are a match to TRBD1. Germline V gene lookup returns CDR1 LGHDT and CDR2 YNNKEL (reference sequence). This CDR3 contains 14 residues. J was trimmed by 2 bases and V by 5 bases; bases with no gene match: 3. The CDR3 region is CASSTGQGNYGYTF. In DNA, the CDR3 is TGTGCCAGCAGCACAGGACAGGGGAACTATGGCTACACCTTC.

This chain uses TRBV15 with TRBJ2-1, with 7 bases identical to TRBD2. The V gene's germline CDR1 is LNHNV and CDR2 YYDKDF (reference sequence). V shed 0 bases and J 3 bases; nucleotides not matched to a gene: 5. This CDR3 is built from 16 residues. CDR3 in DNA: TGTGCCACCAGCAGAGATGGCGGGGACTACTACAATGAGCAGTTCTTC. It specifies CATSRDGGDYYNEQFF. Full variable domain (missing parts from reference TRBV15 and TRBJ2-1): DAMVIQNPRYQVTQFGKPVTLSCSQTLNHNVMYWYQQKSSQAPKLLFHYYDKDFNNEADTPDNFQSRRPNTSFCFLDIRSPGLGDTAMYLCATSRDGGDYYNEQFFGPGTRLTVL.

V is TRBV4-2 and J is TRBJ1-2; 11 nucleotides line up with TRBD1. The junction had 11 bases not matched to a gene; V was cut back by 4 bases and J by 10 bases. The CDR3 is 15 residues long. CDR1 is LGHNA and CDR2 is YNFKEQ in the germline V gene. DNA of the CDR3: TGTGCCAGCAGCCCAAAGGGGACAGGGGGTGATGTCTACACCTTC. This gives the protein CASSPKGTGGDVYTF.

V gene TRBV5-1 combines with J gene TRBJ1-2; no clear D. Between the trimmed V and J ends, which lost 4 bases and 0 bases, there was a span of 13 bases. The CDR3 covers 15 residues. Germline lookup yields CDR1 SGHRS and CDR2 YFSETQ. The DNA of the CDR3 is TGCGCCAGCAGCCCTAGTACTGGAGCTAACTATGGCTACACCTTC. It specifies CASSPSTGANYGYTF.

This chain uses TRBV18 with TRBJ2-5, with unresolved D. The CDR3 has 13 amino acids. The germline V gene encodes CDR1 KGHSH and CDR2 LQKENI. The V end was cut by 2 bases, the J end by 0 bases, with 4 bases between. The CDR3 DNA sequence: TGTGCCAGCTCACCAGGATACCAAGAGACCCAGTACTTC. Its translation is CASSPGYQETQYF.

The V and J genes are TRBV28 and TRBJ1-5; D gene uncertain. The germline V and J ends were trimmed by 1 base and 6 bases, with 4 bases remaining between them. CDR1 is MDHEN and CDR2 is SYDVKM in the germline V gene. The CDR3 consists of 12 residues. The CDR3 sequence: CASSLLGQPQHF. In DNA, the CDR3 is TGTGCCAGCAGTTTATTAGGTCAGCCCCAGCATTTT.

This clone appeared once. The chain is built from TRBV9 and TRBJ1-3; D is undetermined. V was trimmed by 3 bases and J by 3 bases, leaving 10 bases between them. There are 14 residues in the CDR3. Germline assignment: CDR1 SGDLS and CDR2 YYNGEE. The CDR3 loop is CASSDLTYGNTIYF. Written as DNA, the CDR3 is TGTGCCAGCAGCGATTTGACATATGGAAACACCATATATTTT. The full variable domain, completed using reference TRBV9 and TRBJ1-3, is DSGVTQTPKHLITATGQRVTLRCSPRSGDLSVYWYQQSLDQGLQFLIQYYNGEERAKGNILERFSAQQFPDLHSELNLSSLELGDSALYFCASSDLTYGNTIYFGEGSWLTVV.

The gene calls are TRBV19 and TRBJ2-7, with 10 bases that match TRBD1. In germline, CDR1 is LNHDA, CDR2 SQIVND (reference sequence). The CDR3 has 13 amino acids. With 9 bases clipped from V and 8 bases from J, the junction kept 10 bases outside the gene matches. The CDR3 bases are TGTGCCAGCCGTCCGGGACAGGGGTTGAAGCAGTACTTC. Translation: CASRPGQGLKQYF.

The rearrangement uses TRBV28 and TRBJ1-6, with D unclear. CDR3 length: 12 residues. Germline loops: CDR1 MDHEN, CDR2 SYDVKM. V lost 8 bases and J lost 10, with 12 bases in between. CDR3 coding DNA: TGTGCCAGCCGGGATGGTGGGTCACCCCTCCACTTT. Protein sequence: CASRDGGSPLHF.

The chain recombines TRBV2 with TRBJ2-1, with D tentatively TRBD1 (6 bases). In germline, CDR1 is SNHLY, CDR2 FYNNEI. The CDR3 length is 14 residues. V was shortened by 6 bases and J by 9 bases, with 18 bases between the two germline ends. CDR3: CASRIRGSITEQFF. CDR3 sequence (DNA): TGTGCCAGCAGGATTAGGGGGAGCATCACTGAGCAGTTCTTC.

The chain combines TRBV19 with TRBJ1-1; 10 bases align to TRBD1. J lost 7 bases, V lost 7 bases, and 3 bases had no gene match. Germline lookup yields CDR1 LNHDA and CDR2 SQIVND (reference sequence). The CDR3 is made up of 12 amino acids. CDR3 amino acids: CASMTGGFEAFF. CDR3 bases: TGTGCCAGTATGACAGGGGGCTTTGAAGCTTTCTTT.

The chain recombines TRBV13 with TRBJ2-1, with 13 bases matching TRBD2. This CDR3 region has 16 residues. After removal of 5 bases from V and 2 bases from J, the junction contained 3 bases not matched to a gene. Germline loops: CDR1 PRHDT, CDR2 FYEKMQ (reference sequence). CDR3 coding DNA: TGTGCCAGCAGCAGACTAGCGGGGGGTCCCTACAATGAGCAGTTCTTC. Its protein is CASSRLAGGPYNEQFF.

The chain is built from TRBV19 and TRBJ1-5, with a possible D match to TRBD1 (5 bases). Germline CDR1 and CDR2: LNHDA and SQIVND (reference sequence). This CDR3 contains 15 residues. Trimming removed 0 bases at V and 0 bases at J, with 6 bases between. The CDR3 DNA follows: TGTGCCAGTAGTATAGATAGGGGTAGCAATCAGCCCCAGCATTTT. The encoded protein is CASSIDRGSNQPQHF.

The rearrangement joins TRBV25-1 to TRBJ2-5; 9 bases map to TRBD1. The CDR3 contains 16 residues. Germline V gene sequence: CDR1 MGHDK, CDR2 SYGVNS. V was pared by 2 bases and J by 0 bases, with 4 bases of the junction left unmatched. This chain's CDR3 is CASSEGGTGNQETQYF. DNA for the CDR3: TGTGCCAGCAGTGAAGGGGGGACAGGGAACCAAGAGACCCAGTACTTC.

The gene calls are TRBV30 and TRBJ2-5; D not certain. V lost 2 bases, J lost 7 bases, and 11 bases lay in between. Germline CDR1 GTSNPN, CDR2 SVGIG (reference sequence). CDR3 length: 12 residues. The CDR3 coding sequence is TGTGCCTGGAGTCGGCAGACCGGGACCCAGTACTTC. Protein: CAWSRQTGTQYF. The whole variable domain, filled in from reference TRBV30 and TRBJ2-5, reads SQTIHQWPATLVQPVGSPLSLECTVEGTSNPNLYWYRQAAGRGLQLLFYSVGIGQISSEVPQNLSASRPQDRQFILSSKKLLLSDSGFYLCAWSRQTGTQYFGPGTRLLVL.

This clone was detected only once. This sequence joins TRBV6-5 and TRBJ2-3; no clear D. This CDR3 is 15 amino acids long. With 2 bases removed from V and 0 bases from J, the gap between germline ends came to 9 bases. Germline V CDR1 and CDR2: MNHEY, SVGAGI. CDR3 coding DNA: TGTGCCAGCAGTTACGATCTAGAGAGCACAGATACGCAGTATTTT. Encoded protein: CASSYDLESTDTQYF.

This sequence joins TRBV2 and TRBJ1-4; D perhaps matches TRBD1 (6 bases). Germline values: CDR1 SNHLY, CDR2 FYNNEI. V lost 8 bases and J 0 bases, leaving 13 bases between the germline ends. The CDR3 has 15 residues. This CDR3 is CASHRTASTNEKLFF. The CDR3 coding sequence is TGTGCCAGCCATAGGACAGCTTCAACTAATGAAAAACTGTTTTTT. The full variable domain, in which reference TRBV2 and TRBJ1-4 provide the parts outside the CDR3, is EPEVTQTPSHQVTQMGQEVILRCVPISNHLYFYWYRQILGQKVEFLVSFYNNEISEKSEIFDDQFSVERPDGSNFTLKIRSTKLEDSAMYFCASHRTASTNEKLFFGSGTQLSVL.

The V and J genes are TRBV2 and TRBJ2-3; TRBD2 is a possible D gene (6 bases). V lost 6 bases, J lost 1 base, and 14 bases lay in between. Germline V gives CDR1 SNHLY, CDR2 FYNNEI. CDR3 length equals 15 residues. The DNA of the CDR3 is TGTGCCAGCAGGCGCCTAGCGTTCGGCACAGATACGCAGTATTTT. It codes for CASRRLAFGTDTQYF. The full variable domain, its missing parts supplied by reference TRBV2 and TRBJ2-3, is EPEVTQTPSHQVTQMGQEVILRCVPISNHLYFYWYRQILGQKVEFLVSFYNNEISEKSEIFDDQFSVERPDGSNFTLKIRSTKLEDSAMYFCASRRLAFGTDTQYFGPGTRLTVL.

The rearrangement joins TRBV10-1 to TRBJ2-3; D remains unclear. V lost 4 bases and J lost 2, with 10 bases in between. The length of the CDR3 is 14 residues. CDR1 and CDR2 from the germline V gene are WNHNN and SYGVQD (reference sequence). This chain's CDR3 is CASSARALTDTQYF. CDR3 sequence (DNA): TGCGCCAGCAGTGCACGGGCTCTCACAGATACGCAGTATTTT.

The chain has TRBV27 and TRBJ1-4, with no clear D. Germline values: CDR1 MNHEY, CDR2 SMNVEV (reference sequence). Trimming cost V 5 bases and J 0 bases, with 22 bases left between them. The CDR3 has 19 amino acids. The CDR3 DNA reads as TGTGCCAGCAGTCCGACGGGCCCGTGGTTTTCGGCAACTAATGAAAAACTGTTTTTT. As protein: CASSPTGPWFSATNEKLFF.

In this sample, this clone turned up once. V and J are TRBV6-1 and TRBJ2-7; D is unresolved. Trimming left V 2 bases short and J 5 bases short, with 10 bases between. CDR3 length equals 13 residues. Germline V gene data show CDR1 as MNHNS and CDR2 as SASEGT. Written as DNA, the CDR3 is TGTGCCAGCAGTGAAAGCCTAAACAACGAGCAGTACTTC. Protein product: CASSESLNNEQYF.

This clone was recorded only once. V and J are TRBV6-5 and TRBJ2-5; perhaps TRBD1 as D (5 bases). The CDR3 runs to 13 residues. CDR1 and CDR2 from the germline V gene are MNHEY and SVGAGI. Trimming removed 2 bases at V and 5 bases at J, with 9 bases between. The CDR3 DNA sequence: TGTGCCAGCAGTTACGAAGGGGTTGAGACCCAGTACTTC. The encoded protein is CASSYEGVETQYF.

This clone has just a few counts. The chain is built from TRBV25-1 and TRBJ1-1; 7 bases line up with TRBD1. The ends lost 7 bases at V and 5 bases at J; junction bases unmatched: 13. The germline gives CDR1 MGHDK, CDR2 SYGVNS. This CDR3 has 15 residues. The CDR3 is CASTQGGAPWTEAFF. In DNA, the CDR3 is TGTGCCAGCACCCAGGGGGGGGCCCCGTGGACTGAAGCTTTCTTT.